What follows are 6 T cell receptor beta chains derived from one specimen sequenced in a study of CD8 T cells in ankylosing spondylitis. In TCRdb, the 5' RACE reads were re-called with MiXCR into one record per CDR3 protein. The sample yields 250,000 or so distinct CDR3 sequences, 8% to 11% seen once. Sequencing input: blood, either unsorted or a sorted T cell fraction (not recorded which). The receptors shown here come from a male donor with ankylosing spondylitis or in good health (not recorded which).

The table lists this clonotype with many counts. This chain uses TRBV2 with TRBJ2-5, with TRBD1 matching 12 bases. Per germline, CDR1 SNHLY and CDR2 FYNNEI. Trimming removed 5 bases from V and 5 bases from J; junction bases left unmatched: 6. This CDR3 is built from 15 residues. The chain's CDR3 is CASSYGTGGEETQYF. CDR3 sequence (DNA): TGTGCCAGCAGTTACGGGACAGGGGGCGAGGAGACCCAGTACTTC.

The CDR3 nucleotides are TGTGCCACCAGCCGTTACAGGGGACAGACATCAGATACGCAGTATTTT. Protein: CATSRYRGQTSDTQYF. The rearrangement links TRBV15 to TRBJ2-3, with 7 bases identical to TRBD1. CDR1 LNHNV and CDR2 YYDKDF come from the germline V gene (reference sequence). This CDR3 spans 16 amino acids. Trimming removed 5 bases from V and 4 bases from J; junction bases left unmatched: 12. Variable domain in full (rest from reference TRBV15 and TRBJ2-3): DAMVIQNPRYQVTQFGKPVTLSCSQTLNHNVMYWYQQKSSQAPKLLFHYYDKDFNNEADTPDNFQSRRPNTSFCFLDIRSPGLGDTAMYLCATSRYRGQTSDTQYFGPGTRLTVL.

Many counts were recorded for this clonotype. The chain combines TRBV7-2 with TRBJ2-1; 10 bases are a match to TRBD1. V lost 4 bases, J lost 5 bases, and 5 bases stayed unmatched. Germline values: CDR1 SGHTA, CDR2 FQGNSA. The CDR3 loop spans 15 amino acids. CDR3 sequence reads: CASSWWGQGNNEQFF. CDR3 in DNA: TGTGCCAGCAGCTGGTGGGGACAGGGGAACAATGAGCAGTTCTTC.

V and J are TRBV3-1 and TRBJ2-7; no definite D call. There are 13 residues in the CDR3. V dropped 4 bases and J dropped 9 bases, with 16 bases sitting between them. Germline V lookup: CDR1 LGHDT, CDR2 YNNKEL (reference sequence). Written as DNA, the CDR3 is TGTGCCAGCAGCCCCCACCCAGGTGTTGGGCAGTACTTC. Translation gives CASSPHPGVGQYF.

In its sample, this clonotype was seen many times. This chain connects TRBV15 to TRBJ1-1; 11 bases fit TRBD1. This CDR3 has 18 residues. Germline-derived CDR1 and CDR2 are LNHNV and YYDKDF (reference sequence). The J segment lost 3 bases and the V segment lost 0 bases, leaving 9 bases of the junction unmatched. DNA of the CDR3: TGTGCCACCAGCAGAGATTGGGGGACAGGGGGTCTGGACACTGAAGCTTTCTTT. This codes for CATSRDWGTGGLDTEAFF.

At least ten counts were recorded for this clonotype. The rearrangement uses TRBV12-3 or TRBV12-4 and TRBJ2-1; 7 bases are shared with TRBD1. With 0 bases clipped from V and 3 bases from J, the junction kept 8 bases outside the gene matches. The CDR3 consists of 17 residues. CDR3 coding DNA: TGTGCCAGCAGTTTAGCCTTAGGGGGCTCTAGCTACAATGAGCAGTTCTTC. Amino acids: CASSLALGGSSYNEQFF.